This note documents a single T cell receptor beta chain sequence. The antigen is not known. These data belong to a study of identical twins. Study-wide findings and caveats: A cross-sectional statistical analysis, not follow-up of the same donors, supported the conclusions.

The CDR3 is 14 amino acids. Between the trimmed V and J ends, which lost 8 bases and 5 bases, there was a span of 18 bases. The V gene's germline CDR1 is SEHNR and CDR2 FQNEAQ (reference sequence). TCRdb fed the 5' RACE reads into MiXCR, producing one record per CDR3 protein. Of about 520,000 distinct CDR3 sequences listed, 22% are singletons. This same sample was also taken into another study, of T cells expressing NK-cell markers. That publication notes: There were seven HCMV-seropositive donors and one seronegative donor among the eight sequenced.

The sample consisted of CD4+ T cells sorted from blood. The chain employs TRBV7-9 and TRBJ2-5; no reliable D call. The TCR sequence derives from a woman between 18 and 29 years old in good health. DNA of the CDR3: TGTGCCAGCGGACGCGACTTGTTGGGGGAGACCCAGTACTTC. As protein: CASGRDLLGETQYF.